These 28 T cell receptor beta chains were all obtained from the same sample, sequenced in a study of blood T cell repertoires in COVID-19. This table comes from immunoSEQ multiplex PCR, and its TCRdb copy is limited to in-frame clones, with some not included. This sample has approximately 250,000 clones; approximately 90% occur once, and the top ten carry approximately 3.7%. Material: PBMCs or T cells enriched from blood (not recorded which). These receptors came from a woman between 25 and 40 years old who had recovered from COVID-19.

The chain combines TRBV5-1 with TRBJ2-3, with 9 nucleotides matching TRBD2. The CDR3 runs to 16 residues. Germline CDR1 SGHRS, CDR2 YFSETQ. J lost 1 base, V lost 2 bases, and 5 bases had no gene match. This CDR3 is CASSLKTSGRTDTQYF. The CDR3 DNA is TGCGCCAGCAGCTTAAAGACTAGCGGTCGCACAGATACGCAGTATTTT.

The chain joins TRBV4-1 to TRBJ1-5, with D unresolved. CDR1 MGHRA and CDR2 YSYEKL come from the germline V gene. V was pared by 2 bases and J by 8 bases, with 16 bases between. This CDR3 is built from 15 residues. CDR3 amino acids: CASSQKPGPGEPQHF. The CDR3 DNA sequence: TGCGCCAGCAGCCAAAAGCCGGGTCCCGGAGAGCCCCAGCATTTT.

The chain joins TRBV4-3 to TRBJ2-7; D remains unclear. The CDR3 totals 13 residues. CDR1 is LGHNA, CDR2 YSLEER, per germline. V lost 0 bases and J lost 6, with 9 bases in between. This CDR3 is CASSQDSGGEQYF. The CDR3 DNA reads TGCGCCAGCAGCCAAGATTCTGGCGGCGAGCAGTACTTC.

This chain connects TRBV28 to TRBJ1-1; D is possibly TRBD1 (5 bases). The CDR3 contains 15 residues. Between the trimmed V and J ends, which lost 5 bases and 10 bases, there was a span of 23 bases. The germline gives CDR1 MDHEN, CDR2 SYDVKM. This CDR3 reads CASSPPMEGQGLAFF. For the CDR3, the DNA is TGTGCCAGCAGTCCCCCCATGGAGGGCCAGGGACTAGCTTTCTTT.

The CDR3 region is CSVEDQQLPRGQSGNTIYF. CDR3 nucleotides: TGCAGCGTTGAAGATCAGCAGCTCCCCAGGGGGCAATCTGGAAACACCATATATTTT. The chain is built from TRBV29-1 and TRBJ1-3; 8 nucleotides align to TRBD1. V trimming: 0 bases; J trimming: 1 base; junction bases outside the gene matches: 14. Germline V gene data show CDR1 as SQVTM and CDR2 as ANQGSEA. The CDR3 totals 19 residues.

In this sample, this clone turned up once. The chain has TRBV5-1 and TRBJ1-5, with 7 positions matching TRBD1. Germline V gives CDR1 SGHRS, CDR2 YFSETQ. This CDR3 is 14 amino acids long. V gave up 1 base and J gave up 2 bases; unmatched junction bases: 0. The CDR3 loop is CASSLTGGNQPQHF. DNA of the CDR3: TGCGCCAGCAGCTTGACAGGGGGCAATCAGCCCCAGCATTTT.

For the CDR3, the DNA is TGTGCCAGCAAAATCAGGCCAGCCAAAAACATTCAGTACTTC. This translates into CASKIRPAKNIQYF. The gene calls are TRBV27 and TRBJ2-4; no definite D call. The V gene lost 7 bases and the J gene lost 0 bases, with 10 bases spanning the gap. This CDR3 region has 14 residues. Germline CDR1 and CDR2: MNHEY and SMNVEV (reference sequence).

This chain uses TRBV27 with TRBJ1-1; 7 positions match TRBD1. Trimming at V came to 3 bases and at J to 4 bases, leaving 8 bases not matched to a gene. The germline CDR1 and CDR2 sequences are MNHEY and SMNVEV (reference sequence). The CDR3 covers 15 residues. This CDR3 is CASSFFDRVGTEAFF. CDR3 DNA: TGTGCCAGCAGTTTTTTCGACAGGGTCGGCACTGAAGCTTTCTTT.

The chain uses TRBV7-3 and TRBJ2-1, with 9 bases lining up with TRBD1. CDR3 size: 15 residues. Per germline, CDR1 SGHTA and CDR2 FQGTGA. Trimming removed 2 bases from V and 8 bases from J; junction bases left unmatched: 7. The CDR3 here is CASSLQTGGSDEQFF. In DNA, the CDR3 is TGTGCCAGCAGCTTACAGACAGGGGGAAGTGATGAGCAGTTCTTC.

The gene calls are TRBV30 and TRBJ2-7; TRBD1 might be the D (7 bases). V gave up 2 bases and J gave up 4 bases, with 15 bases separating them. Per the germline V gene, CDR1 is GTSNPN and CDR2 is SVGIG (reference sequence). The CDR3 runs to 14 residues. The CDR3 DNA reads TGTGCCTGGAGTCCCCAGGGGGGCGATTACGAGCAGTACTTC. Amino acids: CAWSPQGGDYEQYF.

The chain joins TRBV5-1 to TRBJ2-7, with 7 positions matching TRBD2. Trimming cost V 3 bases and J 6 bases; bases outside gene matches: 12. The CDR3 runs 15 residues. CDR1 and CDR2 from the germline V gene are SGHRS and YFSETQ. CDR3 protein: CASSSAGGSDVEQYF. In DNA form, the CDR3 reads TGCGCCAGCAGCTCGGCCGGGGGGTCCGACGTCGAGCAGTACTTC.

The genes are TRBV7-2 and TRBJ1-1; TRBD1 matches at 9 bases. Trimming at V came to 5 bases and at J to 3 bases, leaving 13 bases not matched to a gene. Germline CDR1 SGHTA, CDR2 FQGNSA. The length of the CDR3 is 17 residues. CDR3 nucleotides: TGTGCCAGCAGCCCAGGACAGGGGAGGTATCAGGACACTGAAGCTTTCTTT. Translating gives CASSPGQGRYQDTEAFF.

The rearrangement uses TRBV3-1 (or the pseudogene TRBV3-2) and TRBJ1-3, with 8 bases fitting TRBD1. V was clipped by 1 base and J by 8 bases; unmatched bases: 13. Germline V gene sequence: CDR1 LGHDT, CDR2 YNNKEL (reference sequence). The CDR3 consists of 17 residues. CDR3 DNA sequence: TGTGCCAGCAGCCAAGGTCACAGGGGGGCCCCATTGGACACCATATATTTT. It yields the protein CASSQGHRGAPLDTIYF.

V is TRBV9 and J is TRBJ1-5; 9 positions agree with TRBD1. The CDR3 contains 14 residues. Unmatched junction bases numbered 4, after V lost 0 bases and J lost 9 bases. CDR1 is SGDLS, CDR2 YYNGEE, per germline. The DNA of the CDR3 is TGTGCCAGCAGCGTAGGGGACAGGGAATCGCCCCAGCATTTT. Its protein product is CASSVGDRESPQHF. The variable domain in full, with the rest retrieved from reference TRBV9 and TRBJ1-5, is DSGVTQTPKHLITATGQRVTLRCSPRSGDLSVYWYQQSLDQGLQFLIQYYNGEERAKGNILERFSAQQFPDLHSELNLSSLELGDSALYFCASSVGDRESPQHFGDGTRLSIL.

The CDR3 loop reads CASSRLAGVVNNEQFF. For the CDR3, the DNA is TGTGCCAGCAGTCGACTAGCGGGAGTGGTCAACAATGAGCAGTTCTTC. This chain uses TRBV6-6 with TRBJ2-1; 12 nucleotides line up with TRBD2. V lost 5 bases to trimming and J lost 5 bases; unmatched junction nucleotides: 7. The germline gives CDR1 MNHNY, CDR2 SVGAGI (reference sequence). The CDR3 runs 16 residues.

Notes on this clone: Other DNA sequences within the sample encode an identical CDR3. Here the CDR3 reads CSVGQGLNYGYTF. The CDR3 DNA sequence: TGCAGCGTTGGGCAGGGACTTAACTATGGCTACACCTTC. This chain connects TRBV29-1 to TRBJ1-2; TRBD1 might be the D (5 bases). Trimming left V 4 bases short and J 1 base short, with 10 bases between. CDR3 length equals 13 residues. Germline V gene lookup returns CDR1 SQVTM and CDR2 ANQGSEA.

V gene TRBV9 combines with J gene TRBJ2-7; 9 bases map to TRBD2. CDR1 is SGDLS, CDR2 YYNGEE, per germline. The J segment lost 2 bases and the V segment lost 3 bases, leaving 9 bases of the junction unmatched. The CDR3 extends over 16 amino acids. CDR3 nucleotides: TGTGCCAGCAGCGGTGCTGGGGGCGGGAGGGCCTACGAGCAGTACTTC. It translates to CASSGAGGGRAYEQYF.

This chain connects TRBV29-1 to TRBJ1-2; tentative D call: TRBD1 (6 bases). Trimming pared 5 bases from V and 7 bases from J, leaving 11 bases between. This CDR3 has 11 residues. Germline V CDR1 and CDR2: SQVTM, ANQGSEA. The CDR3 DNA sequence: TGCAGCGTTACGCAGGGGTTTGGCTACACCTTC. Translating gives CSVTQGFGYTF. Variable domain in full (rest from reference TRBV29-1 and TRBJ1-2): SAVISQKPSRDICQRGTSLTIQCQVDSQVTMMFWYRQQPGQSLTLIATANQGSEATYESGFVIDKFPISRPNLTFSTLTVSNMSPEDSSIYLCSVTQGFGYTFGSGTRLTVV.

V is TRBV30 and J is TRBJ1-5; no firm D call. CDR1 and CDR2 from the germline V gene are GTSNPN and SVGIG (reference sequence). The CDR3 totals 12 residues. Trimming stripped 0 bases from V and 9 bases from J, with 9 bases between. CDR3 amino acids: CAWSVPPRPQHF. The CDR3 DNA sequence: TGTGCCTGGAGTGTACCGCCGCGGCCCCAGCATTTT.

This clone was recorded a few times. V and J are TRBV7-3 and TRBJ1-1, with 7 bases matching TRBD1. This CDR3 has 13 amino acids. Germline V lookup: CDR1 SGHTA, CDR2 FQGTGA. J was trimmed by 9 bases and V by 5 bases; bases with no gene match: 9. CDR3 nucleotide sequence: TGTGCCAGCAGCCGATCGGGGACAGATAAAGCTTTCTTT. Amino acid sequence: CASSRSGTDKAFF.

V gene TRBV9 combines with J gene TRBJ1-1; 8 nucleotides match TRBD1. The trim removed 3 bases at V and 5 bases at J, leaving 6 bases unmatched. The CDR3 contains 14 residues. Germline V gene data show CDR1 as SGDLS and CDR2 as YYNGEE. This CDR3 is CASSARQGLTEAFF. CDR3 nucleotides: TGTGCCAGCAGCGCTCGACAGGGGTTGACTGAAGCTTTCTTT.

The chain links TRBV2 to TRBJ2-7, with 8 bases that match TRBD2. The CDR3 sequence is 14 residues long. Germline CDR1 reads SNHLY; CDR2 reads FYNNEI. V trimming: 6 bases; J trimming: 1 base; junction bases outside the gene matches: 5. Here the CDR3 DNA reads TGTGCCAGCAGAGTCAGCGGGAGTTCCTACGAGCAGTACTTC. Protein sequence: CASRVSGSSYEQYF. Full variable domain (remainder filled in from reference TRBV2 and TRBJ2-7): EPEVTQTPSHQVTQMGQEVILRCVPISNHLYFYWYRQILGQKVEFLVSFYNNEISEKSEIFDDQFSVERPDGSNFTLKIRSTKLEDSAMYFCASRVSGSSYEQYFGPGTRLTVT.

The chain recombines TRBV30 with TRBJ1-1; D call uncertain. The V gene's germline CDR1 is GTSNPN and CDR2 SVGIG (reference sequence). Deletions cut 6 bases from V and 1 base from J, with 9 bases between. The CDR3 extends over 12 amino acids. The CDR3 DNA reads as TGTGCCTGCAGAGGCGGGAACACTGAAGCTTTCTTT. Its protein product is CACRGGNTEAFF. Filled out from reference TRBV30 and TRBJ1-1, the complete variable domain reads SQTIHQWPATLVQPVGSPLSLECTVEGTSNPNLYWYRQAAGRGLQLLFYSVGIGQISSEVPQNLSASRPQDRQFILSSKKLLLSDSGFYLCACRGGNTEAFFGQGTRLTVV.

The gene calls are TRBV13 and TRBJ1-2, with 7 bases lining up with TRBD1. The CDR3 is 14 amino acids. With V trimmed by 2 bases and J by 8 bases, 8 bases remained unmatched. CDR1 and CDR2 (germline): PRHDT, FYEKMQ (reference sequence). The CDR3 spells CASSLQEGAKGYTF. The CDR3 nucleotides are TGTGCCAGCAGCTTACAGGAGGGGGCCAAGGGCTACACCTTC.

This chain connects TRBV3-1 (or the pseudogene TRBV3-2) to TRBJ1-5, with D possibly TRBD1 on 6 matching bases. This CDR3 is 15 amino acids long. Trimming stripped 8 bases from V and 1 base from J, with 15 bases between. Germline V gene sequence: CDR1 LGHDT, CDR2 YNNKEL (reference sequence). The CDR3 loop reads CASGFYRESNQPQHF. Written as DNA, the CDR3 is TGTGCCAGCGGTTTCTACAGGGAAAGCAATCAGCCCCAGCATTTT.

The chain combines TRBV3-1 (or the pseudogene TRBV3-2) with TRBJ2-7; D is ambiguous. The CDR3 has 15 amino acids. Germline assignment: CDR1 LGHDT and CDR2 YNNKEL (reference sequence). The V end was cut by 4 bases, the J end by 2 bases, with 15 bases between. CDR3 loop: CASSRADGWAYEQYF. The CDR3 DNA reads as TGTGCCAGCAGCCGAGCCGACGGGTGGGCCTACGAGCAGTACTTC.

The DNA for the CDR3 is TGTGCCAGCAGCGGCGGACCGGGAAGGAGTAATGAAAAACTGTTTTTT. It is translated as CASSGGPGRSNEKLFF. The chain joins TRBV9 to TRBJ1-4; no reliable D call. The CDR3 is made up of 16 amino acids. V was cut by 3 bases and J by 4 bases, with 16 bases left in between. Germline V gene data show CDR1 as SGDLS and CDR2 as YYNGEE.

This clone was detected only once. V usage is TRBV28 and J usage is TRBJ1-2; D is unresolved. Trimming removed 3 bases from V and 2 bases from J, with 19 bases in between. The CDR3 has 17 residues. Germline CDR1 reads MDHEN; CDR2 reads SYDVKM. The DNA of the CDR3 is TGTGCCAGCAGTTTCGTCGCAATAGATGCGTTCAACTATGGCTACACCTTC. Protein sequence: CASSFVAIDAFNYGYTF.